This TCR beta chain comes out of a study of CD8+ T cells in alopecia areata. Findings and limits, study-wide: Scalp repertoires also include resident alphabeta T cells from normal skin.

The germline V gene encodes CDR1 SGHVS and CDR2 FQNEAQ. The V and J ends lost 2 bases and 5 bases respectively, with 12 bases between them. The CDR3 spans 14 residues. Reverse transcribed after extraction, RNA yielded cDNA as the sequencing template. The method was immunoSEQ multiplex PCR; TCRdb's version includes in-frame clones alone and lacks a portion of them. The repertoire includes about 23,000 clones, roughly 52% of them detected once, and approximately 30% sits in the top ten. This clone showed up just a few times. The antigen remains unidentified. The source is a human donor with alopecia areata. Sequenced input: NKG2D-high CD8+ T cells sorted from blood. This chain links TRBV7-8 with TRBJ1-1, with no clear D. The CDR3 sequence: CASSLSGSRTEAFF. CDR3 nucleotide sequence: TGTGCCAGCAGCTTATCGGGCAGCCGGACTGAAGCTTTCTTT.